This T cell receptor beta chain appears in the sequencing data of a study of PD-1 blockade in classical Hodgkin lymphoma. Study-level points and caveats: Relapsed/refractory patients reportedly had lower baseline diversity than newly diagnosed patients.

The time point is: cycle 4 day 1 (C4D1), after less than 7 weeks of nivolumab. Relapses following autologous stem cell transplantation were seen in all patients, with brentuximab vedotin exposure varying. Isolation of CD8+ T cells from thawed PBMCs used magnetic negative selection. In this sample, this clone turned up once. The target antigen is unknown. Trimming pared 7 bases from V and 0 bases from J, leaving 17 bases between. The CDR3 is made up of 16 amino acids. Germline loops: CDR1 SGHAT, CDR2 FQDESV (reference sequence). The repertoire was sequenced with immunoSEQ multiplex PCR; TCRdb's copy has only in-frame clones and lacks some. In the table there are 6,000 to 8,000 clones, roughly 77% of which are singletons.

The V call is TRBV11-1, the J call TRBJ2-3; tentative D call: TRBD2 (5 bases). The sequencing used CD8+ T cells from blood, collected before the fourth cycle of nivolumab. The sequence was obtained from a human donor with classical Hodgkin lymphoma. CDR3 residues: CASNKRETTSTDTQYF. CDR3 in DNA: TGTGCCAGCAATAAAAGGGAGACAACTAGCACAGATACGCAGTATTTT.